One T cell receptor (beta chain) is described in this entry. Its antigen is unidentified. PCR used 60 Vbeta primers and 13 Jbeta primers. Clones were read by immunoSEQ multiplex PCR, and TCRdb kept only the in-frame ones, dropping some. The repertoire holds fewer than 140,000 clones, with roughly 82% as singletons. The CDR3 length is 16 residues. V lost 2 bases, J lost 5 bases, and 19 bases lay in between. The V gene's germline CDR1 is MNHEY and CDR2 SVGAGI. This entry belongs to a study of cytomegalovirus exposure and HLA in healthy donors. Study in general: In an earlier analysis, 117 million unique TCR beta sequences were found from 150 million to 200 million T cells.

Overall study findings and caveats: Published work reported that the classifier diagnosed cytomegalovirus status with high specificity and sensitivity. Being productive about 87% or about 30% of the time was typical of most TCR beta V segments in an earlier analysis. Most of the CMV-associated TCR beta chains (in a later analysis) appeared to be HLA-restricted.

The sample taken for sequencing was PBMCs. The sequence was obtained from a male donor in good health and CMV-seropositive. The rearrangement links TRBV6-5 to TRBJ2-7; D may be TRBD2 (6 bases). The CDR3, as DNA: TGTGCCAGCAGTTACGGGGGGTCCAGGGTCGCCAACGAGCAGTACTTC. Protein: CASSYGGSRVANEQYF.